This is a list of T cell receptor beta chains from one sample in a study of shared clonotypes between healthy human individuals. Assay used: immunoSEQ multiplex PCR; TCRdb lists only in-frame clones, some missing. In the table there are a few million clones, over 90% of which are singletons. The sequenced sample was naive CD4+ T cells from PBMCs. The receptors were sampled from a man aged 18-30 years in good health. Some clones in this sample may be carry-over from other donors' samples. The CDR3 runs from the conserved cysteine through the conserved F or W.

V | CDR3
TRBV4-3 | CASSQGRTAYEQYF
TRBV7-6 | CASSLVGLAGADTQYF
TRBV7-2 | CASSLARTGNNEQFF
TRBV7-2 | CASSVKPAGPGANVLTF
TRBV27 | CASQSIAGVKNIQYF
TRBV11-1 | CASSLAGGTGTQYF
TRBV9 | CASSPRPAHASTDTQYF
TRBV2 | CASSRIPDRYEQYF
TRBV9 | CASSGNSNQPQHF
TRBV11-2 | CASSLDVPRQGKGYGYTF
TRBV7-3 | CASSLIGTANTGELFF
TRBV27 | CASSLRGADTQYF
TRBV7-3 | CASSLNSGSGNEQFF
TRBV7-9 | CASSLMGLAGYEQFF
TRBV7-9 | CASSPGTRLNYGYTF
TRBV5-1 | CASSLGWRVYSYNEQFF
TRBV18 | CASSPTTSTGELFF
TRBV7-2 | CASSGRTGGEKLFF
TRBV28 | CASSLSPGAGGWFEQYF
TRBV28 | CASSLGASYEQYF
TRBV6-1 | CASSEGGATNEKLFF
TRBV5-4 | CASSSQLQGLGRQFF
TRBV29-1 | CSVVRVPGADEQYF
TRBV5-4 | CASSLGGVGREQPQHF
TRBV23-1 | CASSNTDTQYF
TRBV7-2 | CASSLMGRSSYEQYF
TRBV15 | CATSGGLAFGDTQYF
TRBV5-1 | CASSLLTGQGVANEKLFF
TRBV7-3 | CASSPGQGEGYTF
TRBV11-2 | CASSLDPLFTGGYTF
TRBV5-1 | CASSFTGAEQYF
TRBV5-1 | CASSSQTSGSSYEQYF
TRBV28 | CASSSPGSYEQYF
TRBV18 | CASSPDITGELFF
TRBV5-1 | CASSLKESLYGYTF
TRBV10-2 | CASAENQETQYF
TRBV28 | CASSLSGSGANVLTF
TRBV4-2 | CASSQSLGGRATDTQYF
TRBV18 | CASSVGGRSYEQYF
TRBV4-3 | CASSQTAYQETQYF
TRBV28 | CASTSDRGPYGYTF
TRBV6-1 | CGAGSSGNTIYF
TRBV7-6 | CASSLGRGLAEQFF
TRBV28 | CASSLYPAAEAFF
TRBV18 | CASSSTSGLGEQYF
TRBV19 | CASSISGVGTEAFF
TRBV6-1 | CASSETPGNEKLFF
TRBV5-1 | CASSPQDRHSGNTIYF
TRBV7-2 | CASSLVGLAGGNTGELFF
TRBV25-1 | CASSADYQETQYF
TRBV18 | CASSRAGTSVYEQYF
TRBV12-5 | CASVTRGAGELFF